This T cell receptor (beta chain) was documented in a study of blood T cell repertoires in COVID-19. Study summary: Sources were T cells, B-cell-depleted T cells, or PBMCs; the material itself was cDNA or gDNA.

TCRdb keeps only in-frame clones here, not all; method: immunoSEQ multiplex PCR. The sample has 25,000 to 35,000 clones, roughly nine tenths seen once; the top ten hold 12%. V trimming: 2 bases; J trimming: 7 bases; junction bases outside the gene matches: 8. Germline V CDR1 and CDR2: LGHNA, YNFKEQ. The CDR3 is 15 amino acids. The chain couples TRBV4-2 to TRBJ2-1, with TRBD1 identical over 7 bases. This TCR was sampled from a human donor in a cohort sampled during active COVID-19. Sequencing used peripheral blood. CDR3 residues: CASSQRQGRRNEQFF. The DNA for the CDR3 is TGTGCCAGCAGCCAAAGACAGGGCCGCAGGAATGAGCAGTTCTTC.